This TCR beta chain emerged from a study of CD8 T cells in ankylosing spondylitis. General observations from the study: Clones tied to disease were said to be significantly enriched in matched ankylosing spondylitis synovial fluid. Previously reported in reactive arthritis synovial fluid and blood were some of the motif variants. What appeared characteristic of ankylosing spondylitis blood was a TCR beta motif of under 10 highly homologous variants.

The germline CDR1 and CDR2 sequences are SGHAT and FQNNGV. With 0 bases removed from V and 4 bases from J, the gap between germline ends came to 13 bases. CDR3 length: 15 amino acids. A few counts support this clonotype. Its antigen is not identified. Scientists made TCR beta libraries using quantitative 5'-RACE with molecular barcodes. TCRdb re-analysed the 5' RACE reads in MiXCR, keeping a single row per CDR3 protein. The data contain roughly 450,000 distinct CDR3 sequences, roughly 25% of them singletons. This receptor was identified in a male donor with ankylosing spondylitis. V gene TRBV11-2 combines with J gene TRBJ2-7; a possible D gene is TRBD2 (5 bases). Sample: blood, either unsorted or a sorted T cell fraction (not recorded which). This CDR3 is CASSLDRRVSYEQYF. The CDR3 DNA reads TGTGCCAGCAGCTTAGATCGGCGGGTGAGTTACGAGCAGTACTTC.